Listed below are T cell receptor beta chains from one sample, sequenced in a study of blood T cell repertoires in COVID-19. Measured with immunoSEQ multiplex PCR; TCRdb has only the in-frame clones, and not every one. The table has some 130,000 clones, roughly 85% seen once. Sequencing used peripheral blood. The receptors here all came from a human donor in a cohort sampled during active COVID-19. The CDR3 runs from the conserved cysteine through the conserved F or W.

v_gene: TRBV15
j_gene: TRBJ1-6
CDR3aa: CATSRDSAGNSPLHF

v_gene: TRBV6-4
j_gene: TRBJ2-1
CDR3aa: CASTDTGTGNNNEQFF

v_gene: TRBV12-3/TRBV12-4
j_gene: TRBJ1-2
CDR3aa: CASSWGTGDGYTF

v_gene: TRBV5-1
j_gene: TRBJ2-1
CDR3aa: CASSSGQLDNEQFF

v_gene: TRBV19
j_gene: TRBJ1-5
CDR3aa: CASSTEGDNNQPQHF

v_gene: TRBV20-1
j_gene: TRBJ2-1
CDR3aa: CSARVAIEQFF

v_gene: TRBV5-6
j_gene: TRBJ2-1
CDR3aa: CASSLVRYEQFF

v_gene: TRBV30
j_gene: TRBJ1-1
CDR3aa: CAWSEGVGAFF

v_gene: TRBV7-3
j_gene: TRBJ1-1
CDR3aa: CASSLDRSTEAFF

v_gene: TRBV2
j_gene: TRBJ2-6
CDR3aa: CASSELGQGSGANVLTF

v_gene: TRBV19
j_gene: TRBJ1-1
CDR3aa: CASSIRWLEGAGTEAFF

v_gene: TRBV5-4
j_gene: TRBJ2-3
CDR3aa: CASSSRAGTDTQYF

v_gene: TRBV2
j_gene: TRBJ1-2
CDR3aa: CASSEAASFGYTF

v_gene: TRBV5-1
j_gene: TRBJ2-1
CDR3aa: CASSLAGGVNNNEQFF

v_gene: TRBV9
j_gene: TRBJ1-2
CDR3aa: CASSVAGGTYGYTF

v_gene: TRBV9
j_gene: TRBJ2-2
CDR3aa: CASSVSGGAGGELFF

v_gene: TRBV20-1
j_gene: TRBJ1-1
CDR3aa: CSASPGEGTEAFF

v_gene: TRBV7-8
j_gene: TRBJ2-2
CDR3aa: CASSWRQGANTGELFF

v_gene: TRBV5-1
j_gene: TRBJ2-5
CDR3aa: CASSYKETQYF

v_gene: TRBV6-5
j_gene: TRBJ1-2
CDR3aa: CASRSATGSSGGYTF

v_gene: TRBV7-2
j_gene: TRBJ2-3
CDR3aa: CASSPTLAGVGDTQYF

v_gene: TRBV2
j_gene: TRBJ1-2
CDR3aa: CASRGDRGGYTF

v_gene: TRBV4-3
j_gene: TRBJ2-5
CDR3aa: CASSQDYGQETQYF

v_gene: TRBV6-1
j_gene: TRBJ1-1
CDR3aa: CASSDGGQGVAFF